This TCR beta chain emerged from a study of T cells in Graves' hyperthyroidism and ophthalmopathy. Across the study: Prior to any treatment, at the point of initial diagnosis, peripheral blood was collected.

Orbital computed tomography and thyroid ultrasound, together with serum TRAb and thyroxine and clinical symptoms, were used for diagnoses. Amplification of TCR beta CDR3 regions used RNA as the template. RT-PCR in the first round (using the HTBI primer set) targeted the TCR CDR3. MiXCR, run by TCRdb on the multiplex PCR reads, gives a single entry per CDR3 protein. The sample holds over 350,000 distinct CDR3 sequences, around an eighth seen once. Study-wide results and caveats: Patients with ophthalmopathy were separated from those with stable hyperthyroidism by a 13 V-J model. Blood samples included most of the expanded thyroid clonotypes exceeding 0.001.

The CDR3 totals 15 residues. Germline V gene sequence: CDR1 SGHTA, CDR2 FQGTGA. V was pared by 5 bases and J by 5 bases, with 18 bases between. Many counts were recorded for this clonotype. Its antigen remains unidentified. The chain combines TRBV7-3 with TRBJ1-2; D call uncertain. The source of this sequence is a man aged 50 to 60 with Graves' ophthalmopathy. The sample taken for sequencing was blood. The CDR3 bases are TGTGCCAGCAGCCACTCCTTGACACAGCGGTATGGCTACACCTTC. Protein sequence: CASSHSLTQRYGYTF.